One sample yielded the 29 T cell receptor beta chains listed below, sequenced in a study of blood T cell repertoires in COVID-19. The repertoire was sequenced with immunoSEQ multiplex PCR; TCRdb's copy has only in-frame clones and lacks some. The data show about 100,000 clones, roughly 85% seen once. Sequenced material: peripheral blood. These receptors were obtained from a woman between 65 and 79 years old with active or convalescent COVID-19.

This clone was seen more than once but under ten times. The V gene is TRBV27, the J gene TRBJ2-7; D is undetermined. Germline V CDR1 and CDR2: MNHEY, SMNVEV (reference sequence). The CDR3 length is 14 residues. V lost 2 bases, J lost 2 bases, and 10 bases lay in between. CDR3 residues: CASSLRGGTYEQYF. DNA for the CDR3: TGTGCCAGCAGTTTACGAGGCGGTACCTACGAGCAGTACTTC.

The chain combines TRBV7-8 with TRBJ2-4; D is undetermined. This CDR3 spans 15 amino acids. Trimming removed 5 bases from V and 6 bases from J, with 17 bases in between. Looked up from germline, CDR1 is SGHVS and CDR2 is FQNEAQ. CDR3 region: CASSRGGSSGNIQYF. The CDR3, as DNA: TGTGCCAGCAGCCGAGGCGGAAGTAGTGGAAACATTCAGTACTTC. The whole variable domain, filled in from reference TRBV7-8 and TRBJ2-4, reads GAGVSQSPRYKVAKRGQDVALRCDPISGHVSLFWYQQALGQGPEFLTYFQNEAQLDKSGLPSDRFFAERPEGSVSTLKIQRTQQEDSAVYLCASSRGGSSGNIQYFGAGTRLSVL.

The chain has TRBV19 and TRBJ1-2, with 9 positions matching TRBD1. CDR1 is LNHDA and CDR2 is SQIVND in the germline V gene (reference sequence). V lost 5 bases, J lost 7 bases, and 11 bases stayed unmatched. CDR3 size: 15 residues. CDR3 region: CASSPASTGGFGYTF. In DNA, the CDR3 is TGTGCCAGTAGTCCGGCTTCAACAGGGGGCTTTGGCTACACCTTC.

The chain joins TRBV9 to TRBJ2-6; D is possibly TRBD2 (5 bases). In germline, CDR1 is SGDLS, CDR2 YYNGEE. V lost 4 bases, J lost 5 bases, and 13 bases lay in between. CDR3 size: 15 residues. The CDR3 reads CASSHRGDWANVLTF. As DNA, the CDR3 is TGTGCCAGCAGCCACCGGGGAGACTGGGCCAACGTCCTGACTTTC. Using reference TRBV9 and TRBJ2-6 for the parts outside the CDR3, the full variable domain is DSGVTQTPKHLITATGQRVTLRCSPRSGDLSVYWYQQSLDQGLQFLIQYYNGEERAKGNILERFSAQQFPDLHSELNLSSLELGDSALYFCASSHRGDWANVLTFGAGSRLTVL.

The V call is TRBV12-3 or TRBV12-4, the J call TRBJ2-3; tentatively, D is TRBD2 (6 bases). V was clipped by 7 bases and J by 8 bases, with 10 bases between them. This CDR3 contains 11 residues. DNA of the CDR3: TGTGCCAGCAAGTTGGAGGGTACGCAGTATTTT. Its protein product is CASKLEGTQYF.

The chain has TRBV28 and TRBJ2-3; 7 nucleotides match TRBD2. The CDR3 extends over 14 amino acids. CDR1 MDHEN and CDR2 SYDVKM come from the germline V gene. V was pared by 5 bases and J by 6 bases, with 8 bases of the junction left unmatched. The CDR3 region is CASSGGVGGDTQYF. CDR3 DNA: TGTGCCAGCAGTGGGGGGGTTGGTGGGGATACGCAGTATTTT. The full variable domain, with the rest looked up from reference TRBV28 and TRBJ2-3, is DVKVTQSSRYLVKRTGEKVFLECVQDMDHENMFWYRQDPGLGLRLIYFSYDVKMKEKGDIPEGYSVSREKKERFSLILESASTNQTSMYLCASSGGVGGDTQYFGPGTRLTVL.

This chain uses TRBV18 with TRBJ1-2; perhaps TRBD1 as D (5 bases). The CDR3 loop spans 17 amino acids. The germline V gene has CDR1 KGHSH and CDR2 LQKENI. Deletions cut 0 bases from V and 4 bases from J, with 18 bases between. The CDR3 region is CASSPPSSGISSYGYTF. The CDR3 DNA sequence: TGTGCCAGCTCACCACCGTCTTCAGGGATCAGCTCCTATGGCTACACCTTC.

This sequence joins TRBV10-2 and TRBJ2-3, with D perhaps matching TRBD2 (5 bases). The germline CDR1 and CDR2 sequences are WSHSY and SAAADI. The CDR3 has 14 amino acids. V lost 4 bases and J 5 bases, leaving 13 bases between the germline ends. The chain's CDR3 is CASSVAGGVDTQYF. CDR3 nucleotide sequence: TGCGCCAGCAGTGTGGCGGGTGGGGTAGATACGCAGTATTTT.

This clone was recorded only once. The chain has TRBV5-5 and TRBJ1-5; D remains unclear. The germline V gene encodes CDR1 SGHKS and CDR2 YYEKEE (reference sequence). This CDR3 has 14 residues. With 0 bases removed from V and 8 bases from J, the gap between germline ends came to 12 bases. CDR3 DNA sequence: TGTGCCAGCAGCTTGGGGTTCAGGAAGGAGCCCCAGCATTTT. Translated: CASSLGFRKEPQHF.

The chain has TRBV6-1 and TRBJ2-3; 11 bases match TRBD2. This CDR3 is 18 amino acids long. CDR1 is MNHNS, CDR2 SASEGT, per germline. Trimming took 1 base from V and 2 from J; bases not matched to a gene: 8. The CDR3: CASSEGAYSGGVTDTQYF. The CDR3 nucleotides read TGTGCCAGCAGTGAAGGGGCGTATAGCGGGGGGGTCACAGATACGCAGTATTTT.

CDR3 residues: CASSYSWGVRTDTQYF. The CDR3 DNA reads TGTGCCAGCAGTTACTCGTGGGGGGTCCGCACAGATACGCAGTATTTT. The chain recombines TRBV6-2 or TRBV6-3 with TRBJ2-3; tentatively, D is TRBD2 (6 bases). Germline V gene sequence: CDR1 MNHEY, CDR2 SVGEGT. The CDR3 is 16 residues long. Between the trimmed V and J ends, which lost 0 bases and 1 base, there was a span of 11 bases.

This clone was observed a single time. The rearrangement joins TRBV5-4 to TRBJ2-3; TRBD2 matches at 12 bases. Germline V gives CDR1 SGHNT, CDR2 YYREEE (reference sequence). The CDR3 consists of 16 residues. V trimming: 2 bases; J trimming: 5 bases; junction bases outside the gene matches: 6. The CDR3 reads CASSFLAGGPVDTQYF. The CDR3, as DNA: TGTGCCAGCAGCTTCCTAGCGGGGGGGCCAGTAGATACGCAGTATTTT.

The J gene is TRBJ1-1, the V gene TRBV24-1; 10 bases agree with TRBD1. In germline, CDR1 is KGHDR, CDR2 SFDVKD. V lost 3 bases and J lost 5; bases outside the gene matches: 5. The CDR3 covers 15 residues. The CDR3: CATSDGVDRGTEAFF. DNA for the CDR3: TGTGCCACCAGTGATGGGGTGGACAGGGGGACTGAAGCTTTCTTT.

The genes are TRBV9 and TRBJ2-1; possibly TRBD1 for D (6 bases). Germline CDR1 is SGDLS and CDR2 is YYNGEE. The CDR3 consists of 13 residues. The V gene lost 6 bases and the J gene lost 9 bases, with 16 bases spanning the gap. DNA of the CDR3: TGTGCCAGCACCAGAGGGGGACGCTCTGAGCAGTTCTTC. As protein: CASTRGGRSEQFF.

The rearrangement links TRBV5-4 to TRBJ2-1; TRBD1 matches 8 bases. The CDR3 length is 15 residues. V shed 5 bases and J 3 bases; nucleotides not matched to a gene: 7. The germline V gene has CDR1 SGHNT and CDR2 YYREEE (reference sequence). CDR3 residues: CASSTMTGVYNEQFF. The CDR3 region has the DNA TGTGCCAGCAGTACCATGACAGGGGTCTACAATGAGCAGTTCTTC.

This rearrangement joins TRBV28 to TRBJ2-3, with 8 bases identical to TRBD2. The CDR3 runs 14 residues. The ends lost 4 bases at V and 4 bases at J; junction bases unmatched: 4. Germline lookup yields CDR1 MDHEN and CDR2 SYDVKM. CDR3 DNA sequence: TGTGCCAGCAGTTCGGGGGGGGAGGCAGATACGCAGTATTTT. Translated: CASSSGGEADTQYF.

This clone occurred once. CDR3 coding DNA: TGTGCCAGCAGCGCGGAGGGACAGCTAACAGATACGCAGTATTTT. Translation gives CASSAEGQLTDTQYF. This chain links TRBV5-5 with TRBJ2-3, with D perhaps TRBD1 (7 bases). Trimming removed 4 bases at V and 3 bases at J, with 15 bases between. Germline CDR1 is SGHKS and CDR2 is YYEKEE (reference sequence). CDR3 length: 15 residues.

The V call is TRBV6-5, the J call TRBJ1-3; no clear D gene. This CDR3 has 15 residues. Germline V gene lookup returns CDR1 MNHEY and CDR2 SVGAGI. Trimming shortened V by 0 bases and J by 3 bases, and 9 bases separated the two germline ends. The CDR3 sequence: CASSYSRGSGNTIYF. The CDR3, as DNA: TGTGCCAGCAGTTACTCGCGCGGTAGTGGAAACACCATATATTTT.

The V and J genes are TRBV20-1 and TRBJ1-1; D uncertain. Trimming stripped 3 bases from V and 2 bases from J, with 7 bases between. The CDR3 is made up of 12 amino acids. CDR1 is DFQATT and CDR2 is SNEGSKA in the germline V gene (reference sequence). Here the CDR3 reads CSASSRNTEAFF. The CDR3 DNA follows: TGCAGTGCTAGTAGCCGCAACACTGAAGCTTTCTTT.

The rearrangement joins TRBV28 to TRBJ1-4, with a possible D match to TRBD1 (6 bases). The CDR3 has 15 residues. Germline CDR1 and CDR2: MDHEN and SYDVKM. Trimming cost V 2 bases and J 7 bases, with 14 bases left between them. This CDR3 is CASSLNRPRGEKLFF. As DNA, the CDR3 is TGTGCCAGCAGTTTAAACAGGCCCAGGGGTGAAAAACTGTTTTTT.

The J gene is TRBJ2-5, the V gene TRBV11-2; D call uncertain. The V gene lost 0 bases and the J gene lost 4 bases, with 3 bases spanning the gap. The germline V gene has CDR1 SGHAT and CDR2 FQNNGV. This CDR3 region has 12 residues. DNA of the CDR3: TGTGCCAGCAGCTTAGACCGAGAGACCCAGTACTTC. Amino acids: CASSLDRETQYF.

J is TRBJ2-7 and V is TRBV11-2; 8 nucleotides agree with TRBD2. Trimming took 4 bases from V and 3 from J; bases not matched to a gene: 8. Per the germline V gene, CDR1 is SGHAT and CDR2 is FQNNGV. The CDR3 length is 15 residues. In nucleotides, the CDR3 is TGTGCCAGCAGCTCTCCTGGAGCGGGAGTCTACGAGCAGTACTTC. It is translated as CASSSPGAGVYEQYF. The full variable domain, rest sourced from reference TRBV11-2 and TRBJ2-7, is EAGVAQSPRYKIIEKRQSVAFWCNPISGHATLYWYQQILGQGPKLLIQFQNNGVVDDSQLPKDRFSAERLKGVDSTLKIQPAKLEDSAVYLCASSSPGAGVYEQYFGPGTRLTVT.

The chain uses TRBV5-1 and TRBJ2-5, with TRBD2 matching over 14 bases. The CDR3 extends over 17 amino acids. The V gene's germline CDR1 is SGHRS and CDR2 YFSETQ. V dropped 2 bases and J dropped 4; count of bases not matched to a gene: 7. The CDR3 reads CASSFGTSGGRSETQYF. CDR3 DNA sequence: TGCGCCAGCAGCTTCGGGACTAGCGGGGGAAGGTCAGAGACCCAGTACTTC.

The table lists this clone with a few counts. The chain couples TRBV2 to TRBJ2-1, with TRBD2 matching 11 bases. The CDR3 extends over 16 amino acids. V was clipped by 6 bases and J by 1 base; unmatched bases: 5. Germline assignment: CDR1 SNHLY and CDR2 FYNNEI. Here the CDR3 reads CASRLAGEGSYNEQFF. CDR3 DNA: TGTGCCAGCAGACTAGCGGGAGAGGGGTCCTACAATGAGCAGTTCTTC.

The chain couples TRBV7-2 to TRBJ1-5; D possibly corresponds to TRBD1 (6 bases). This CDR3 is built from 15 residues. V lost 3 bases, J lost 1 base, and 10 bases lay in between. Germline V lookup: CDR1 SGHTA, CDR2 FQGNSA. The CDR3 sequence is CASSFTGTSNQPQHF. DNA of the CDR3: TGTGCCAGCAGCTTCACAGGGACCAGCAATCAGCCCCAGCATTTT.

The chain recombines TRBV24-1 with TRBJ2-7; 9 bases match TRBD2. The CDR3 length is 15 residues. Germline V gives CDR1 KGHDR, CDR2 SFDVKD. V gave up 0 bases and J gave up 4 bases; unmatched junction bases: 3. The chain's CDR3 is CATSDLGGGGYEQYF. The CDR3 nucleotides are TGTGCCACCAGTGATTTGGGCGGGGGGGGATACGAGCAGTACTTC.

The gene calls are TRBV7-2 and TRBJ2-2; possible D gene TRBD1, 5 bases. The CDR3 loop spans 15 amino acids. Germline CDR1 reads SGHTA; CDR2 reads FQGNSA. Trimming stripped 5 bases from V and 2 bases from J, with 12 bases between. The chain's CDR3 is CASSPRQRNTGELFF. CDR3 sequence (DNA): TGTGCCAGCAGCCCCAGACAGAGAAACACCGGGGAGCTGTTTTTT.

This clone has just one count. This chain connects TRBV5-4 to TRBJ2-7; 10 bases agree with TRBD1. CDR3 length: 16 amino acids. The J segment lost 3 bases and the V segment lost 1 base, leaving 7 bases of the junction unmatched. Germline V gives CDR1 SGHNT, CDR2 YYREEE (reference sequence). The CDR3 sequence: CASSLYGTGDLYEQYF. The CDR3 region has the DNA TGTGCCAGCAGCTTGTATGGGACAGGGGACCTCTACGAGCAGTACTTC.

The J gene is TRBJ1-6, the V gene TRBV7-9; no definite D call. The CDR3 runs to 12 residues. CDR1 and CDR2 (germline): SEHNR, FQNEAQ (reference sequence). The V gene lost 1 base and the J gene lost 8 bases, with 3 bases spanning the gap. The CDR3 is CASSLVDSPLHF. CDR3 DNA sequence: TGTGCCAGCAGCTTAGTAGATTCACCCCTCCACTTT.